These 21 T cell receptor beta chains came from one sample sequenced in a study of cytomegalovirus exposure and HLA in healthy donors. The primer mix had 60 Vbeta and 13 Jbeta primers. TCRdb's table, derived via immunoSEQ multiplex PCR, lists solely in-frame clones and lacks some. The profile shows about 54,000 clones, roughly 85% of them singletons. The sequenced sample was PBMCs. These TCRs come from a woman between 18 and 29 years old in good health and CMV-seronegative.

The rearrangement uses TRBV6-6 and TRBJ1-2; maybe TRBD1 (6 bases). V lost 6 bases to trimming and J lost 6 bases, with 20 bases between them. CDR3 length: 15 amino acids. Germline V gene data show CDR1 as MNHNY and CDR2 as SVGAGI (reference sequence). The CDR3 nucleotides read TGTGCCAGCAGCCCAGGCAACAGGGCAGCAGATGGCTACACCTTC. Amino acid sequence: CASSPGNRAADGYTF.

This chain connects TRBV5-1 to TRBJ1-2; D not resolved. V dropped 2 bases and J dropped 4 bases, with 9 bases sitting between them. Germline V gene sequence: CDR1 SGHRS, CDR2 YFSETQ. The length of the CDR3 is 13 residues. The CDR3 here is CASSFENLYGYTF. CDR3 coding DNA: TGCGCCAGCAGCTTTGAGAACCTCTATGGCTACACCTTC. The full variable domain, its missing parts supplied by reference TRBV5-1 and TRBJ1-2, is KAGVTQTPRYLIKTRGQQVTLSCSPISGHRSVSWYQQTPGQGLQFLFEYFSETQRNKGNFPGRFSGRQFSNSRSEMNVSTLELGDSALYLCASSFENLYGYTFGSGTRLTVV.

The chain joins TRBV6-5 to TRBJ1-6, with D possibly being TRBD1 (6 bases). The V and J ends lost 2 bases and 7 bases respectively, with 6 bases between them. CDR3 length: 13 residues. Per germline, CDR1 MNHEY and CDR2 SVGAGI. CDR3 residues: CASSYRGNSPLHF. The DNA for the CDR3 is TGTGCCAGCAGTTACAGGGGGAATTCACCCCTCCACTTT.

This clone was seen just once. The chain has TRBV28 and TRBJ2-3, with a tentative D call TRBD2 (6 bases). Looked up from germline, CDR1 is MDHEN and CDR2 is SYDVKM. CDR3 length: 13 amino acids. Trimming pared 7 bases from V and 1 base from J, leaving 9 bases between. The CDR3 loop is CASTPGGTDTQYF. The DNA of the CDR3 is TGTGCCAGCACCCCGGGAGGCACAGATACGCAGTATTTT.

This CDR3 reads CAWSVPLGAQSAQHF. The CDR3 DNA reads as TGTGCCTGGAGCGTACCGTTAGGGGCGCAATCAGCCCAGCATTTT. The genes are TRBV30 and TRBJ1-5, with D perhaps TRBD1 (5 bases). V gave up 3 bases and J gave up 11 bases, with 23 bases separating them. The CDR3 is made up of 15 amino acids. CDR1 and CDR2 (germline): GTSNPN, SVGIG (reference sequence).

This clone was seen more than once but under ten times. The chain links TRBV19 to TRBJ2-3; 7 nucleotides line up with TRBD2. V shed 6 bases, J shed 4 bases, and the junction held 10 bases outside the gene matches. CDR1 LNHDA and CDR2 SQIVND come from the germline V gene (reference sequence). The CDR3 spans 15 residues. The CDR3 loop reads CASSPPGRVADTQYF. As DNA, the CDR3 is TGTGCCAGTAGCCCGCCAGGGAGGGTAGCAGATACGCAGTATTTT.

V and J are TRBV2 and TRBJ1-5; D is perhaps TRBD1 (5 bases). V was clipped by 1 base and J by 7 bases, with 11 bases between them. The CDR3 consists of 14 residues. From germline, CDR1 is SNHLY and CDR2 FYNNEI. In DNA, the CDR3 is TGTGCCAGCAGTGAAGATAGGGGCGTACAGCCCCAGCATTTT. This codes for CASSEDRGVQPQHF.

The rearrangement joins TRBV7-2 to TRBJ2-7; 8 nucleotides align to TRBD2. The germline gives CDR1 SGHTA, CDR2 FQGNSA. Unmatched junction bases numbered 13, after V lost 5 bases and J lost 7 bases. The CDR3 totals 15 residues. The CDR3 coding sequence is TGTGCCAGCAGCCCACAAGGGGCGGGAGGAAGAGAGCAGTACTTC. Its translation is CASSPQGAGGREQYF.

In this sample, this clone turned up a few times. The chain has TRBV6-5 and TRBJ1-5; a possible D gene is TRBD1 (5 bases). V lost 5 bases, J lost 5 bases, and 16 bases lay in between. This CDR3 is 15 amino acids long. CDR1 is MNHEY, CDR2 SVGAGI, per germline. This chain's CDR3 is CASSGGDGTHQPQHF. The CDR3 DNA reads as TGTGCCAGCAGTGGAGGGGACGGTACCCATCAGCCCCAGCATTTT.

This chain uses TRBV7-9 with TRBJ1-1; a possible D gene is TRBD1 (6 bases). Germline V gene lookup returns CDR1 SEHNR and CDR2 FQNEAQ (reference sequence). V was clipped by 4 bases and J by 1 base, with 7 bases between them. The CDR3 is 13 amino acids. CDR3 nucleotides: TGTGCCAGCAGCTCACAGGGGAACACTGAAGCTTTCTTT. It specifies CASSSQGNTEAFF.

The V and J genes are TRBV7-3 and TRBJ2-3, with TRBD2 identical over 10 bases. The trim removed 5 bases at V and 2 bases at J, leaving 4 bases unmatched. Germline V gene sequence: CDR1 SGHTA, CDR2 FQGTGA. The CDR3 is 15 residues long. CDR3 region: CASSRSGRLTDTQYF. The CDR3 region has the DNA TGTGCCAGCAGCCGTAGCGGGAGGCTCACAGATACGCAGTATTTT.

This chain joins TRBV18 and TRBJ1-5; D remains ambiguous. The CDR3 contains 14 residues. Germline CDR1 KGHSH, CDR2 LQKENI. The V end was cut by 3 bases, the J end by 2 bases, with 8 bases between. CDR3 sequence: CASSPPGGNQPQHF. The CDR3 DNA is TGTGCCAGCTCACCCCCGGGTGGCAATCAGCCCCAGCATTTT.

The rearrangement joins TRBV28 to TRBJ1-6; 10 bases agree with TRBD1. The J segment lost 9 bases and the V segment lost 7 bases, leaving 6 bases of the junction unmatched. Germline assignment: CDR1 MDHEN and CDR2 SYDVKM. CDR3 length: 14 amino acids. CDR3 residues: CASTVTGGVSPLHF. CDR3 DNA: TGTGCCAGCACCGTGACAGGGGGCGTTTCACCCCTCCACTTT.

V and J are TRBV6-5 and TRBJ1-1, with 7 positions matching TRBD1. The CDR3 loop spans 12 amino acids. Trimming cost V 10 bases and J 1 base; bases outside gene matches: 3. The V gene's germline CDR1 is MNHEY and CDR2 SVGAGI. The CDR3 spells CAIGTANTEAFF. CDR3 nucleotide sequence: TGTGCCATAGGGACAGCGAACACTGAAGCTTTCTTT.

The rearrangement joins TRBV5-6 to TRBJ2-1; 13 bases map to TRBD2. The CDR3 length is 18 residues. CDR1 is SGHDT and CDR2 is YYEEEE in the germline V gene. After removal of 2 bases from V and 7 bases from J, the junction contained 12 bases not matched to a gene. CDR3 nucleotides: TGTGCCAGCAGCTTTCCGGGACTAGCGGGATTCGTAGGGAATGAGCAGTTCTTC. This codes for CASSFPGLAGFVGNEQFF. The entire variable domain, with the rest obtained from reference TRBV5-6 and TRBJ2-1, is as follows: DAGVTQSPTHLIKTRGQQVTLRCSPKSGHDTVSWYQQALGQGPQFIFQYYEEEERQRGNFPDRFSGHQFPNYSSELNVNALLLGDSALYLCASSFPGLAGFVGNEQFFGPGTRLTVL.

The chain combines TRBV19 with TRBJ2-1, with 11 bases matching TRBD2. This CDR3 contains 16 residues. From germline, CDR1 is LNHDA and CDR2 SQIVND (reference sequence). V lost 6 bases to trimming and J lost 6 bases; unmatched junction nucleotides: 10. In DNA, the CDR3 is TGTGCCAGTAGCCCTGGGGGGACTAGCGGCTTCAATGAGCAGTTCTTC. It is translated as CASSPGGTSGFNEQFF.

The chain carries TRBV20-1 and TRBJ2-1; D perhaps matches TRBD2 (6 bases). The CDR3 totals 11 residues. Trimming shortened V by 3 bases and J by 9 bases, and 9 bases separated the two germline ends. CDR1 and CDR2 from the germline V gene are DFQATT and SNEGSKA (reference sequence). CDR3 protein: CSASMGGEQFF. The DNA for the CDR3 is TGCAGTGCTAGTATGGGGGGTGAGCAGTTCTTC.

This clone was seen once. This chain uses TRBV11-2 with TRBJ2-7; D gene unclear. V was trimmed by 0 bases and J by 3 bases, leaving 6 bases between them. Germline V CDR1 and CDR2: SGHAT, FQNNGV. The CDR3 extends over 13 amino acids. Written as DNA, the CDR3 is TGTGCCAGCAGCTTAGATCTCGTCTACGAGCAGTACTTC. Translating it yields CASSLDLVYEQYF. The full variable domain, in which reference TRBV11-2 and TRBJ2-7 provide the parts outside the CDR3, is EAGVAQSPRYKIIEKRQSVAFWCNPISGHATLYWYQQILGQGPKLLIQFQNNGVVDDSQLPKDRFSAERLKGVDSTLKIQPAKLEDSAVYLCASSLDLVYEQYFGPGTRLTVT.

For the CDR3, the DNA is TGCAGCATTACCGGGACAACAAGAAACGAGCAGTACTTC. This translates into CSITGTTRNEQYF. The chain combines TRBV29-1 with TRBJ2-5, with TRBD1 as a possible D gene (6 bases). Judging by the DNA end, TRBJ2-7 fits better; the J call may be wrong. The CDR3 consists of 13 residues. Germline V gives CDR1 SQVTM, CDR2 ANQGSEA.

The CDR3 loop is CASSLTGPYEQYF. CDR3 sequence (DNA): TGTGCCAGCAGCCTGACAGGGCCCTACGAGCAGTACTTC. V usage is TRBV6-5 and J usage is TRBJ2-7, with 7 bases identical to TRBD1. The ends lost 6 bases at V and 2 bases at J; junction bases unmatched: 4. CDR1 and CDR2 (germline): MNHEY, SVGAGI. This CDR3 is 13 amino acids long.

This rearrangement joins TRBV6-1 to TRBJ2-1; TRBD2 is a possible D gene (7 bases). From germline, CDR1 is MNHNS and CDR2 SASEGT. Trimming left V 8 bases short and J 8 bases short, with 19 bases between. The CDR3 sequence is 14 residues long. CDR3 sequence: CASSRGEGRDEQFF. The CDR3 DNA follows: TGTGCCAGCTCAAGGGGGGAGGGGAGGGATGAGCAGTTCTTC.